These 10 T cell receptor beta chains were all obtained from the same sample, sequenced in a study of STAT5B mutations in CD4+ large granular lymphocyte leukemia. Clones were read by immunoSEQ multiplex PCR, and TCRdb kept only the in-frame ones, dropping some. The sample lists fewer than 35,000 clones, approximately 90% occurring once. The specimen sequenced was CD4+ T cells from blood buffy coats. The receptors were sampled from a human donor in good health.

The chain couples TRBV9 to TRBJ1-2; 7 bases align to TRBD1. Germline values: CDR1 SGDLS, CDR2 YYNGEE. J gave up 6 bases and V 2 bases, and 4 bases lay outside the gene matches. The CDR3 consists of 13 residues. This chain's CDR3 is CASSVYRGDGYTF. In DNA form, the CDR3 reads TGTGCCAGCAGCGTTTACAGGGGAGATGGCTACACCTTC.

V gene TRBV5-1 combines with J gene TRBJ1-1; TRBD1 matches 7 bases. J was trimmed by 1 base and V by 1 base; bases with no gene match: 13. Germline V CDR1 and CDR2: SGHRS, YFSETQ. CDR3 length equals 18 residues. The CDR3 nucleotides read TGCGCCAGCAGCTTGAGGTCCCGACAGGGCCGGGGGAACACTGAAGCTTTCTTT. Amino acids: CASSLRSRQGRGNTEAFF.

The chain links TRBV6-5 to TRBJ2-7; the match to TRBD1 covers 7 bases. The CDR3 is 15 amino acids. Losses at the gene ends were 0 bases for V and 3 bases for J; bases not matched to a gene: 5. Germline assignment: CDR1 MNHEY and CDR2 SVGAGI. CDR3 sequence reads: CASSYSGTDFYEQYF. The CDR3 nucleotides read TGTGCCAGCAGTTACTCGGGGACAGACTTCTACGAGCAGTACTTC.

The chain recombines TRBV7-2 with TRBJ1-1; D is unclear. V was shortened by 5 bases and J by 11 bases, with 18 bases between the two germline ends. Germline V gives CDR1 SGHTA, CDR2 FQGNSA. The CDR3 sequence is 13 residues long. The CDR3 reads CASSPAGPGRAFF. The DNA of the CDR3 is TGTGCCAGCAGCCCAGCCGGTCCGGGAAGGGCTTTCTTT.

The rearrangement joins TRBV6-5 to TRBJ1-2; perhaps TRBD1 as D (5 bases). The CDR3 loop spans 14 amino acids. V lost 8 bases to trimming and J lost 4 bases, with 17 bases between them. Germline V gene data show CDR1 as MNHEY and CDR2 as SVGAGI. CDR3 residues: CASSRQGEGYGYTF. The CDR3 DNA is TGTGCCAGCTCCAGGCAAGGGGAAGGCTATGGCTACACCTTC.

The chain carries TRBV7-2 and TRBJ2-7, with 7 positions matching TRBD2. The CDR3 runs to 18 residues. Germline trimming cut 1 base from V and 4 bases from J; bases unmatched to any gene: 16. CDR1 and CDR2 (germline): SGHTA, FQGNSA. CDR3 sequence: CASSLVAGVGFWGYEQYF. Here the CDR3 DNA reads TGTGCCAGCAGCTTAGTGGCGGGAGTAGGCTTTTGGGGGTACGAGCAGTACTTC.

The genes are TRBV14 and TRBJ1-2, with 11 bases matching TRBD1. After removal of 5 bases from V and 3 bases from J, the junction contained 14 bases not matched to a gene. Germline V gene lookup returns CDR1 SGHDN and CDR2 FVKESK. The CDR3 runs to 18 residues. The chain's CDR3 is CASSLTPGQGGLHYGYTF. The CDR3, as DNA: TGTGCCAGCAGCTTAACCCCGGGACAGGGGGGACTTCACTATGGCTACACCTTC.

This chain joins TRBV5-1 and TRBJ2-1; 8 nucleotides match TRBD1. The CDR3 has 16 amino acids. CDR1 is SGHRS, CDR2 YFSETQ, per germline. The V gene end was trimmed by 5 bases and the J gene end by 7 bases; junction bases not matched to a gene: 14. The CDR3 DNA is TGCGCCAGCAGAGGGTCAGGGGGCGGAGGACCTAATGAGCAGTTCTTC. This sequence encodes CASRGSGGGGPNEQFF. The variable domain in full, with the rest retrieved from reference TRBV5-1 and TRBJ2-1, is KAGVTQTPRYLIKTRGQQVTLSCSPISGHRSVSWYQQTPGQGLQFLFEYFSETQRNKGNFPGRFSGRQFSNSRSEMNVSTLELGDSALYLCASRGSGGGGPNEQFFGPGTRLTVL.

V gene TRBV5-1 combines with J gene TRBJ1-2; unclear D gene. The V and J ends lost 1 base and 8 bases respectively, with 9 bases between them. The CDR3 has 12 residues. Germline loops: CDR1 SGHRS, CDR2 YFSETQ. The CDR3 DNA is TGCGCCAGCAGCTTGTTCGGGAAGGGCTACACCTTC. This codes for CASSLFGKGYTF.

The chain's CDR3 is CASSVEGGSGYTF. CDR3 nucleotides: TGTGCCAGCTCCGTGGAGGGAGGAAGTGGCTACACCTTC. The rearrangement uses TRBV7-9 and TRBJ1-2; D ambiguous. This CDR3 contains 13 residues. CDR1 is SEHNR, CDR2 FQNEAQ, per germline (reference sequence). V lost 8 bases and J lost 7, with 17 bases in between.